The 2 T cell receptor beta chains listed next were all sequenced from one sample in a study of T cells in Graves' hyperthyroidism and ophthalmopathy. The TCR beta CDR3 regions underwent amplification using RNA transcripts as the source. Researchers ran a first-round RT-PCR on the TCR CDR3 using the HTBI primer set. TCRdb redid the calling of the multiplex PCR reads with MiXCR, one entry per CDR3 protein. The repertoire holds 500,000 or so distinct CDR3 sequences, around 16% seen once, with about 29% in the top ten. The material sequenced was blood. These receptors were collected from a woman younger than 45 with Graves' ophthalmopathy.

The J gene is TRBJ2-1, the V gene TRBV15, with D maybe TRBD1 (5 bases). V dropped 11 bases and J dropped 8 bases, with 25 bases sitting between them. In germline, CDR1 is LNHNV, CDR2 YYDKDF (reference sequence). CDR3 length equals 15 residues. The CDR3 bases are TGTGCCGCTAGATCTAGGGCAGGGCTGATCGATGAGCAGTTCTTC. It encodes CAARSRAGLIDEQFF.

The chain couples TRBV28 to TRBJ2-7; 8 nucleotides match TRBD2. Looked up from germline, CDR1 is MDHEN and CDR2 is SYDVKM. CDR3 length equals 14 residues. J gave up 2 bases and V 8 bases, and 8 bases lay outside the gene matches. CDR3 loop: CASRTSGPTYEQYF. The CDR3 nucleotides are TGTGCCAGCCGTACTAGCGGCCCTACCTACGAGCAGTACTTC.